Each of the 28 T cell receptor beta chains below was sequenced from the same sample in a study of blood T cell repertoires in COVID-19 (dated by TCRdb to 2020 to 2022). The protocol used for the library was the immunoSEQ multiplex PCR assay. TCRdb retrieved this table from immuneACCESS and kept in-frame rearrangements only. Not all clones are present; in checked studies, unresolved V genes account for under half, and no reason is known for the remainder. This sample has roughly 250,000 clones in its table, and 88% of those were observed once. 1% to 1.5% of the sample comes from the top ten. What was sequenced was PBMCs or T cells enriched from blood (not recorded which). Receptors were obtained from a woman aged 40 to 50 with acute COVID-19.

CDR3 nucleotides: TGTGCCATCAGTCTAGGAACTGAAGCTTTCTTT. Amino acid sequence: CAISLGTEAFF. The genes are TRBV10-3 and TRBJ1-1; D is unclear. With 5 bases removed from V and 5 bases from J, the gap between germline ends came to 6 bases. The germline V gene has CDR1 ENHRY and CDR2 SYGVKD. The CDR3 is 11 amino acids.

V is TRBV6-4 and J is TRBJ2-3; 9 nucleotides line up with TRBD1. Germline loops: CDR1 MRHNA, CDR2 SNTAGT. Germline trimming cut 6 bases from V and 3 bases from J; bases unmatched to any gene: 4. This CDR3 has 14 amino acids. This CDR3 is CASSRDRETDTQYF. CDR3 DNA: TGTGCCAGCAGCAGGGACAGGGAAACAGATACGCAGTATTTT.

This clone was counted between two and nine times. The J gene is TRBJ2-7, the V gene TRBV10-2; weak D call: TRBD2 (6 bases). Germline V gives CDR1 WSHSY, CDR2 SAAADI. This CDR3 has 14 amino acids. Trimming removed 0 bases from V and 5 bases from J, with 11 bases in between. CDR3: CASSESAGNHEQYF. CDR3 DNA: TGCGCCAGCAGTGAGTCGGCGGGAAATCACGAGCAGTACTTC.

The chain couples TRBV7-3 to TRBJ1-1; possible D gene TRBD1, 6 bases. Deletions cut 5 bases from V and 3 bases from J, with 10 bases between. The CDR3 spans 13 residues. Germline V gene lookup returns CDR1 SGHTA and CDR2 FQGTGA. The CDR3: CASSQGTYTEAFF. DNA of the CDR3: TGTGCCAGCAGCCAAGGGACATACACTGAAGCTTTCTTT.

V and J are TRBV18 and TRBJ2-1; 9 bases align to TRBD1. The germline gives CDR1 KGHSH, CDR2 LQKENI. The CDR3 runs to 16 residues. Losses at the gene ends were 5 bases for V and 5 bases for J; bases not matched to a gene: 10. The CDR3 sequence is CASSITGTGNHNEQFF. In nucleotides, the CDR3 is TGTGCCAGCTCAATTACCGGGACAGGGAACCACAATGAGCAGTTCTTC.

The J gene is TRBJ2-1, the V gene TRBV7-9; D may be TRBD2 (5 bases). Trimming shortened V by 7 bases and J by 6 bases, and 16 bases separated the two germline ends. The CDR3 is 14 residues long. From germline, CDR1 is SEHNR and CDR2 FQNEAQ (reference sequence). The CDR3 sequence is CASTRTPPINEQFF. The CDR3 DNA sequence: TGTGCCAGCACTCGGACTCCACCCATCAATGAGCAGTTCTTC.

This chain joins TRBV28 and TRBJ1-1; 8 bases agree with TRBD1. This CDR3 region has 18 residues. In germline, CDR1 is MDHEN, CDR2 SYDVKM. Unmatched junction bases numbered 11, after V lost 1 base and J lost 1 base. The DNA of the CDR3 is TGTGCCAGCAGTTTATTACAGGGGGGGCTTGGAGGGAACACTGAAGCTTTCTTT. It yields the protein CASSLLQGGLGGNTEAFF.

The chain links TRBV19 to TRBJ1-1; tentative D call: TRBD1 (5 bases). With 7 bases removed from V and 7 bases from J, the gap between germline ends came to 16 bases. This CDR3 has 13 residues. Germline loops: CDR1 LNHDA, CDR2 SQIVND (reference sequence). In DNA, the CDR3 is TGTGCCAGTAAGTCCAGGGCAATTTTTGAAGCTTTCTTT. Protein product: CASKSRAIFEAFF. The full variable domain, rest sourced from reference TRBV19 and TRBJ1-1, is DGGITQSPKYLFRKEGQNVTLSCEQNLNHDAMYWYRQDPGQGLRLIYYSQIVNDFQKGDIAEGYSVSREKKESFPLTVTSAQKNPTAFYLCASKSRAIFEAFFGQGTRLTVV.

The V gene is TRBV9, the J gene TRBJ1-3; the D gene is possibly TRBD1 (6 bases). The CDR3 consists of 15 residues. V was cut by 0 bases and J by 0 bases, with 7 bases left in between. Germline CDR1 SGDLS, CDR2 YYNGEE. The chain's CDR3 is CASSVGTASGNTIYF. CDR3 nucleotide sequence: TGTGCCAGCAGCGTAGGGACAGCCTCTGGAAACACCATATATTTT.

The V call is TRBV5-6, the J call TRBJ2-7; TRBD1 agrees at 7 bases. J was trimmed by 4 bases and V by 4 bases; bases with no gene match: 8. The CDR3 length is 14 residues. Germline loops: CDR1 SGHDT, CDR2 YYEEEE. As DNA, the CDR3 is TGTGCCAGCAGCGCCCAGGGGGTACCGTACGAGCAGTACTTC. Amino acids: CASSAQGVPYEQYF. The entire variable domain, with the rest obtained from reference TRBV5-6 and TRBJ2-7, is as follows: DAGVTQSPTHLIKTRGQQVTLRCSPKSGHDTVSWYQQALGQGPQFIFQYYEEEERQRGNFPDRFSGHQFPNYSSELNVNALLLGDSALYLCASSAQGVPYEQYFGPGTRLTVT.

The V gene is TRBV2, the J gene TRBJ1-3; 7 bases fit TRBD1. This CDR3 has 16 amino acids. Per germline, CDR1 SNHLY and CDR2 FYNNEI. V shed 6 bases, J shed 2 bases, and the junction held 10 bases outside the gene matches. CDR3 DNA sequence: TGTGCCAGCAGATTCGGGACAGTCTTCACTGGAAACACCATATATTTT. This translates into CASRFGTVFTGNTIYF. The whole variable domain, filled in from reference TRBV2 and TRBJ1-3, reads EPEVTQTPSHQVTQMGQEVILRCVPISNHLYFYWYRQILGQKVEFLVSFYNNEISEKSEIFDDQFSVERPDGSNFTLKIRSTKLEDSAMYFCASRFGTVFTGNTIYFGEGSWLTVV.

CDR3 DNA: TGCGCCAGCAGCGCGGGGAGCGGGAGGGGGCTATCTTTTGAGCAGTTCTTC. It yields the protein CASSAGSGRGLSFEQFF. The gene calls are TRBV5-1 and TRBJ2-1; 10 positions agree with TRBD2. This CDR3 contains 17 residues. Germline assignment: CDR1 SGHRS and CDR2 YFSETQ. After removal of 4 bases from V and 9 bases from J, the junction contained 16 bases not matched to a gene.

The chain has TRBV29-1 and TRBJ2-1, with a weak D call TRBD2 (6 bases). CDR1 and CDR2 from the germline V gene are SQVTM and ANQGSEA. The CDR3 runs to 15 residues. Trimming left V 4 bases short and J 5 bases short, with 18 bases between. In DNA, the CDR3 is TGCAGCGTTGGATTCTTCGGGAGCCAAAACAATGAGCAGTTCTTC. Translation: CSVGFFGSQNNEQFF.

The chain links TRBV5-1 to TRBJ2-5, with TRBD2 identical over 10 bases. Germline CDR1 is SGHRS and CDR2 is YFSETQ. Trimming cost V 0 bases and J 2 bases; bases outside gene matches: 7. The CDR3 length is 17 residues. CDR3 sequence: CASSLASGRAGQETQYF. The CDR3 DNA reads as TGCGCCAGCAGCTTGGCCAGCGGGAGGGCCGGACAAGAGACCCAGTACTTC.

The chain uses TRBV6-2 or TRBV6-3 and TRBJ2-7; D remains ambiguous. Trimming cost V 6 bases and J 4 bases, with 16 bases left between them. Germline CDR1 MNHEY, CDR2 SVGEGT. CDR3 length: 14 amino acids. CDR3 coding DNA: TGTGCCAGCAGCCATGTCACGGCGCGGTACGAGCAGTACTTC. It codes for CASSHVTARYEQYF.

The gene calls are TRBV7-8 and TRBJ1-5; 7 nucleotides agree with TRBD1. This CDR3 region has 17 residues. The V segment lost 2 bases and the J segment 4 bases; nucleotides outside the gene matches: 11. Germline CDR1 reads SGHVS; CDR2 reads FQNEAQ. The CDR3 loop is CASSLTGSKGANQPQHF. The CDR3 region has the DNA TGTGCCAGCAGCTTAACGGGGTCGAAGGGGGCAAATCAGCCCCAGCATTTT. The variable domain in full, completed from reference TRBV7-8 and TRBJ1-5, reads GAGVSQSPRYKVAKRGQDVALRCDPISGHVSLFWYQQALGQGPEFLTYFQNEAQLDKSGLPSDRFFAERPEGSVSTLKIQRTQQEDSAVYLCASSLTGSKGANQPQHFGDGTRLSIL.

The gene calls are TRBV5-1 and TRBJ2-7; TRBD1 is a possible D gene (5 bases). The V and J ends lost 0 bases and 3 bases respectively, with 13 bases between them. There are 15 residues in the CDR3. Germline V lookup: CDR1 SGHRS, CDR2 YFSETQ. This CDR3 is CASSLEGESFYEQYF. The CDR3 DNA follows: TGCGCCAGCAGCTTGGAAGGGGAAAGTTTCTACGAGCAGTACTTC.

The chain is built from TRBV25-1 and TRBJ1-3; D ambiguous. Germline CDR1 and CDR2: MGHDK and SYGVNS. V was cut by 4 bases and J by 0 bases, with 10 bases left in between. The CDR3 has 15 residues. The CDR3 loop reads CASSAQTGSGNTIYF. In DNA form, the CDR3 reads TGTGCCAGCAGTGCACAAACGGGCTCTGGAAACACCATATATTTT.

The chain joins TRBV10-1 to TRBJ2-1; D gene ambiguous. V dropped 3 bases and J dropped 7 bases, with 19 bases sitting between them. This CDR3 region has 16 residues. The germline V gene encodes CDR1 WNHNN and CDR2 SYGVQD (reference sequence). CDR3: CASSEPNGLASNEQFF. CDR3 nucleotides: TGCGCCAGCAGTGAACCGAATGGATTAGCTTCAAATGAGCAGTTCTTC.

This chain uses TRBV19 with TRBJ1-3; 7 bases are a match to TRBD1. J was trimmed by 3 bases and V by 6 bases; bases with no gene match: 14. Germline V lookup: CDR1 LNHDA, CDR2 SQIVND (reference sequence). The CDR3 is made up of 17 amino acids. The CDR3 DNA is TGTGCCAGTAGCCGGGGGGGCACAGGGGTACTTGGAAACACCATATATTTT. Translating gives CASSRGGTGVLGNTIYF. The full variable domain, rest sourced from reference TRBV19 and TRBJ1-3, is DGGITQSPKYLFRKEGQNVTLSCEQNLNHDAMYWYRQDPGQGLRLIYYSQIVNDFQKGDIAEGYSVSREKKESFPLTVTSAQKNPTAFYLCASSRGGTGVLGNTIYFGEGSWLTVV.

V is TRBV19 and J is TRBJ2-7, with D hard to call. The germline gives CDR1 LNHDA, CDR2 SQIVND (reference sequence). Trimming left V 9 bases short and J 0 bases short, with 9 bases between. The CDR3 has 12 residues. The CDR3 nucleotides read TGTGCCAGAGACGACAACTCCTACGAGCAGTACGTC. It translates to CARDDNSYEQYV.

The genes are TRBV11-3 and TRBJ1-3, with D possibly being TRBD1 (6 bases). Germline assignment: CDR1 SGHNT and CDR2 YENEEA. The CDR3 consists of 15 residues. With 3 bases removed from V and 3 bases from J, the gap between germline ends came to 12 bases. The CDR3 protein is CASSFGGEIGNTIYF. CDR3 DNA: TGTGCCAGCAGCTTTGGGGGCGAGATTGGAAACACCATATATTTT.

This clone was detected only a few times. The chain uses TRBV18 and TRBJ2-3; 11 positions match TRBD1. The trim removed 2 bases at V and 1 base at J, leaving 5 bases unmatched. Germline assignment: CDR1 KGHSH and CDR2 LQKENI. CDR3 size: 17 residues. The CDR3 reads CASSPTTDRGRTDTQYF. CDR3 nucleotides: TGTGCCAGCTCACCAACCACGGACAGGGGGCGCACAGATACGCAGTATTTT. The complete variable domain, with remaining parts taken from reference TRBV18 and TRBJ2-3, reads NAGVMQNPRHLVRRRGQEARLRCSPMKGHSHVYWYRQLPEEGLKFMVYLQKENIIDESGMPKERFSAEFPKEGPSILRIQQVVRGDSAAYFCASSPTTDRGRTDTQYFGPGTRLTVL.

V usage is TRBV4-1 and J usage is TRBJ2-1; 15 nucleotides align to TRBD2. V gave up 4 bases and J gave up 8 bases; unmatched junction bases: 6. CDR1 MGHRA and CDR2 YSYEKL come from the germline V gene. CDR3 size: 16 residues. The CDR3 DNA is TGCGCCAGCAGCCTCCTGGGACTAGCGGGAGGTGATGAGCAGTTCTTC. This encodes CASSLLGLAGGDEQFF.

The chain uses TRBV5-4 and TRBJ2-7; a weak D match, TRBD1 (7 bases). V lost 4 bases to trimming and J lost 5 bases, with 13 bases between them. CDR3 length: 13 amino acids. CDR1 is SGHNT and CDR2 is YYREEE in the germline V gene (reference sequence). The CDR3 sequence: CASSAGQTNEQYF. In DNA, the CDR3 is TGTGCCAGCAGCGCGGGACAGACGAACGAGCAGTACTTC. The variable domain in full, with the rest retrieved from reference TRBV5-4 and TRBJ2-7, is ETGVTQSPTHLIKTRGQQVTLRCSSQSGHNTVSWYQQALGQGPQFIFQYYREEENGRGNFPPRFSGLQFPNYSSELNVNALELDDSALYLCASSAGQTNEQYFGPGTRLTVT.

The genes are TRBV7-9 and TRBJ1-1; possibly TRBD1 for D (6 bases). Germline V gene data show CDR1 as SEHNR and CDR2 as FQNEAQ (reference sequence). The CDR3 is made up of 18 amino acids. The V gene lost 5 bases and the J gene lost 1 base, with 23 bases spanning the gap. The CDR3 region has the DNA TGTGCCAGCAGCCTACCTGATTGGCAGGGGCGAGAGAACACTGAAGCTTTCTTT. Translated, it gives CASSLPDWQGRENTEAFF.

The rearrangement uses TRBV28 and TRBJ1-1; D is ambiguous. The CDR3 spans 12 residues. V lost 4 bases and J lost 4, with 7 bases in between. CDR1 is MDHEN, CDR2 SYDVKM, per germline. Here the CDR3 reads CASSYQFTEAFF. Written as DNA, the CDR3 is TGTGCCAGCAGTTATCAGTTCACTGAAGCTTTCTTT.

The CDR3 region is CASSLGQPQLYGYTF. The CDR3 DNA follows: TGCGCCAGCAGCCTTGGACAGCCGCAGTTGTATGGCTACACCTTC. The chain carries TRBV4-3 and TRBJ1-2; a weak D match, TRBD1 (6 bases). Germline V gives CDR1 LGHNA, CDR2 YSLEER. There are 15 residues in the CDR3. V dropped 4 bases and J dropped 5 bases, with 17 bases sitting between them.